A selection of T cell receptor beta chains follows, all from one sample in a study of T cells after yellow fever vaccination. One entry per CDR3 protein results from TCRdb running MiXCR on the 5' RACE reads. Of under 550,000 distinct CDR3 sequences listed, 21% are singletons. The sample was PBMCs, taken around 3 weeks after the first yellow fever vaccination. Every receptor here comes from a young man who received the YFV17D yellow fever vaccine. CDR3s include the opening cysteine and the closing phenylalanine or tryptophan. A D gene is named only where the DNA matches it firmly. Size is stated for part of the rows, as once, few or many counts, or as a class when the clone is expanded.

V: TRBV6-5; D: .; size: .; J: TRBJ1-1; DNA: TGTGCCAGCAGTTTTAGGGGGTGGCGGAACACTGAAGCTTTCTTT; CDR3: CASSFRGWRNTEAFF
V: TRBV4-3; D: .; size: many; J: TRBJ2-3; DNA: TGCGCCAGCAGCCAAGCTTGGCGGGGTCAGGGAGATACGCAGTATTTT; CDR3: CASSQAWRGQGDTQYF
V: TRBV2; D: .; size: few; J: TRBJ2-3; DNA: TGTGCCAGCAGTGGACGTGTTTCTAGCACAGATACGCAGTATTTT; CDR3: CASSGRVSSTDTQYF
V: TRBV29-1; D: .; size: few; J: TRBJ2-5; DNA: TGCAGCGTTGAACCGGGATATCTGGAAGAGACCCAGTACTTC; CDR3: CSVEPGYLEETQYF
V: TRBV5-1; D: .; size: .; J: TRBJ2-2; DNA: TGCGCCAGCAGCTCCGGACCGTTGACCGGGGAGCTGTTTTTT; CDR3: CASSSGPLTGELFF
V: TRBV16; D: .; size: .; J: TRBJ2-1; DNA: TGTGCCAGCAGCCAATCTCAAGGCAGGGAATGGCCCCATGAGCAGTTCTTC; CDR3: CASSQSQGREWPHEQFF
V: TRBV29-1; D: .; size: .; J: TRBJ1-5; DNA: TGCAGCGCACAGGACAGTTACAATCAGCCCCAGCATTTT; CDR3: CSAQDSYNQPQHF
V: TRBV7-2; D: .; size: .; J: TRBJ2-5; DNA: TGTGCCAGCAACTTAAGGCAGAAAGAGACCCAGTACTTC; CDR3: CASNLRQKETQYF
V: TRBV20-1; D: .; size: .; J: TRBJ2-3; DNA: TGCAGTGAAAAGGACTCCTCAGCGTTCGATACGCAGTATTTT; CDR3: CSEKDSSAFDTQYF
V: TRBV20-1; D: .; size: once; J: TRBJ2-7; DNA: TGCAGTGCTAGAAGTCGGGACACCCGCTACGAGCAGTACTTC; CDR3: CSARSRDTRYEQYF
V: TRBV7-9; D: .; size: once; J: TRBJ2-3; DNA: TGTGCCAGCAGACTACAGGGGGGGGATAGGCAGTATTTT; CDR3: CASRLQGGDRQYF
V: TRBV20-1; D: TRBD2; size: few; J: TRBJ2-5; DNA: TGCAGTGCCGTGAATAGCGGGGGGGCCCAAGAGACCCAGTACTTC; CDR3: CSAVNSGGAQETQYF
V: TRBV9; D: .; size: .; J: TRBJ2-3; DNA: TGTGCCAGCAGCGTTAACAGGTCCCCAGATACGCAGTATTTT; CDR3: CASSVNRSPDTQYF
V: TRBV6-2/TRBV6-3; D: .; size: .; J: TRBJ2-7; DNA: TGTGCCAGCAGTTCCCTTGGGGCAGGATACTACGAGCAGTACTTC; CDR3: CASSSLGAGYYEQYF
V: TRBV6-5; D: TRBD1; size: once; J: TRBJ2-1; DNA: TGTGCCAGCAGTTACTCCCCTCAGGGGGCTGCCTACAATGAGCAGTTCTTC; CDR3: CASSYSPQGAAYNEQFF
V: TRBV4-1; D: .; size: few; J: TRBJ1-1; DNA: TGCGCCAGCAGCCTGGCGGATGGCACTGAAGCTTTCTTT; CDR3: CASSLADGTEAFF